This T cell receptor (beta chain) was identified in a study of breast tumors, draining lymph nodes, adjacent tissues. Study conclusions and caveats: Luminal-like breast cancer showed significantly higher tumor–nontumor repertoire similarity than basal-like. Data fit most tumor T cells coming from lymph node, expanding in tumor. That most tumor T cells come from lymph nodes remained unproven. Tumors had less TCR diversity than lymph nodes, more than nontumor tissue.

Axillary draining lymph nodes of breast cancer patients supplied the node samples. To note about this clonotype: What it binds is unknown.

Trimming removed 0 bases at V and 0 bases at J, with 7 bases between. CDR3 length: 14 amino acids. Germline assignment: CDR1 SGHNT and CDR2 YYREEE (reference sequence). TCRdb passed the multiplex PCR reads through MiXCR, listing each CDR3 protein once. The sample yields under 350,000 distinct CDR3 sequences, 30% to 35% seen once. The receptor was derived from a female donor with breast cancer. Some clones in this sample may be carry-over from other donors' samples. Sequencing input: axillary lymph node tissue. The chain uses TRBV5-4 and TRBJ2-7; tentative D call: TRBD2 (5 bases). CDR3 in DNA: TGTGCCAGCAGCTTGGTACGGGACTCCTACGAGCAGTACTTC. It codes for CASSLVRDSYEQYF. Full variable domain (rest looked up from reference TRBV5-4 and TRBJ2-7): ETGVTQSPTHLIKTRGQQVTLRCSSQSGHNTVSWYQQALGQGPQFIFQYYREEENGRGNFPPRFSGLQFPNYSSELNVNALELDDSALYLCASSLVRDSYEQYFGPGTRLTVT.